This T cell receptor beta chain was observed in a study of T-cell memory formation after mild COVID-19. TCRdb fed the 5' RACE reads into MiXCR, producing one record per CDR3 protein. The table includes fewer than 95,000 distinct CDR3 sequences, about 14% detected once. The ends lost 0 bases at V and 6 bases at J; junction bases unmatched: 8. There are 16 residues in the CDR3. CDR1 is SGHTA and CDR2 is FQGNSA in the germline V gene. Many counts were recorded for this clonotype. The sequencing sample was made of PBMCs or a T cell subset sorted from them (not recorded which). The genes are TRBV7-2 and TRBJ2-1; 7 bases match TRBD1. The source of this sequence is a man younger than 30 who had mild COVID-19 (a few samples of this study predate the infection). Cell type and time point are not known. DNA of the CDR3: TGTGCCAGCAGCTTAGCCGGGACAGCGGTGGGCAATGAGCAGTTCTTC. Protein product: CASSLAGTAVGNEQFF.